This T cell receptor beta chain was sequenced during a study of CD8 T cells in ankylosing spondylitis. The study, taken as a whole, reports: Reports of some motif variants in reactive arthritis synovial fluid and blood predate this one. Seemingly characteristic of ankylosing spondylitis blood was a TCR beta motif consisting of several highly homologous variants. The authors reported significant enrichment of disease-linked clones in matched ankylosing spondylitis synovial fluid.

Turning to this clonotype: Its antigen is currently unknown.

By quantitative 5'-RACE with molecular barcodes, the TCR beta libraries were made. TCRdb reanalysed the 5' RACE reads using MiXCR and keeps one entry per CDR3 protein. The sample shows approximately 300,000 distinct CDR3 sequences, 20% of them seen only once. Sequencing used blood, either unsorted or a sorted T cell fraction (not recorded which). The clonotype was recovered from a male donor with ankylosing spondylitis or in good health (not recorded which).

The CDR3 is CASSSRPGNTGLSQPQHF. CDR3 DNA: TGTGCCAGCAGCTCCAGGCCCGGTAACACAGGGTTAAGTCAGCCCCAGCATTTT. The chain has TRBV28 and TRBJ1-5, with D possibly matching TRBD1 (6 bases). The CDR3 has 18 residues. The germline CDR1 and CDR2 sequences are MDHEN and SYDVKM. With 6 bases removed from V and 6 bases from J, the gap between germline ends came to 27 bases.